Following are 25 T cell receptor beta chains from one sample sequenced in a study of T cell therapy after organ transplantation. Sequenced by immunoSEQ multiplex PCR; TCRdb stores in-frame clones only, minus some. The sample consists of 40,000 to 60,000 clones, 94% of them appearing once. What these receptors recognize is not known. The sequenced sample was CD8+ T cells from blood, obtained before autologous CMV-specific T cell therapy. These receptors were taken from a human patient who had received a solid organ transplant and had CMV disease.

V gene TRBV19 combines with J gene TRBJ2-7, with TRBD1 matching over 7 bases. The germline CDR1 and CDR2 sequences are LNHDA and SQIVND (reference sequence). Trimming took 0 bases from V and 0 from J; bases not matched to a gene: 2. The CDR3 contains 15 residues. CDR3 amino acids: CASSIDWDSSYEQYF. As DNA, the CDR3 is TGTGCCAGTAGTATAGACTGGGACAGCTCCTACGAGCAGTACTTC.

The rearrangement links TRBV6-6 to TRBJ1-5; a weak D match, TRBD1 (5 bases). Trimming removed 2 bases from V and 1 base from J, with 9 bases in between. The germline CDR1 and CDR2 sequences are MNHNY and SVGAGI (reference sequence). The CDR3 loop spans 15 amino acids. The CDR3, as DNA: TGTGCCAGCAGTTACGAGGGACGGAGCAATCAGCCCCAGCATTTT. Translating gives CASSYEGRSNQPQHF.

The chain is built from TRBV11-2 and TRBJ2-2; D is perhaps TRBD2 (5 bases). CDR3 length: 15 residues. The ends were cut back, 1 base at V and 6 bases at J, with 12 bases in the middle. The germline V gene has CDR1 SGHAT and CDR2 FQNNGV. CDR3 amino acids: CASSLVRDNPGELFF. The DNA of the CDR3 is TGTGCCAGCAGCTTAGTTCGGGATAATCCCGGGGAGCTGTTTTTT.

The chain links TRBV7-2 to TRBJ1-6, with D possibly matching TRBD1 (6 bases). The CDR3 contains 15 residues. V lost 4 bases and J lost 5, with 12 bases in between. Germline assignment: CDR1 SGHTA and CDR2 FQGNSA. CDR3: CASSSGQTDNSPLHF. The CDR3, as DNA: TGTGCCAGCAGCTCCGGACAGACAGATAATTCACCCCTCCACTTT.

The V gene is TRBV6-5, the J gene TRBJ1-5; D is unresolved. This CDR3 region has 14 residues. Trimming left V 0 bases short and J 5 bases short, with 8 bases between. CDR1 MNHEY and CDR2 SVGAGI come from the germline V gene. The CDR3 DNA follows: TGTGCCAGCAGTTACTCGGGCACGGATCAGCCCCAGCATTTT. Amino acids: CASSYSGTDQPQHF.

The chain recombines TRBV4-2 with TRBJ2-5; perhaps TRBD2 as D (6 bases). Germline loops: CDR1 LGHNA, CDR2 YNFKEQ. This CDR3 has 14 residues. V shed 3 bases and J shed 2 bases, with 10 bases lying between them. CDR3 loop: CASSQEGYQETQYF. CDR3 DNA: TGTGCCAGCAGCCAGGAGGGCTATCAAGAGACCCAGTACTTC.

The CDR3 protein is CASSLGQYYNEQFF. In nucleotides, the CDR3 is TGTGCCAGCAGTTTAGGGCAGTACTACAATGAGCAGTTCTTC. This chain links TRBV27 with TRBJ2-1; D ambiguous. Germline V gene data show CDR1 as MNHEY and CDR2 as SMNVEV (reference sequence). The CDR3 has 14 amino acids. Trimming stripped 2 bases from V and 3 bases from J, with 8 bases between.

The V and J genes are TRBV30 and TRBJ2-2, with 7 bases identical to TRBD2. The trim removed 1 base at V and 3 bases at J, leaving 5 bases unmatched. This CDR3 is 15 amino acids long. Germline CDR1 reads GTSNPN; CDR2 reads SVGIG (reference sequence). DNA of the CDR3: TGTGCCTGGAGTGAGGGCGGGGGTTACACCGGGGAGCTGTTTTTT. This gives the protein CAWSEGGGYTGELFF.

The chain has TRBV11-2 and TRBJ2-3; 9 bases map to TRBD2. Per the germline V gene, CDR1 is SGHAT and CDR2 is FQNNGV. Germline trimming cut 5 bases from V and 9 bases from J; bases unmatched to any gene: 18. The CDR3 length is 17 residues. The CDR3 is CASSPTAASGAPRTQYF. In DNA, the CDR3 is TGTGCCAGCAGCCCCACGGCGGCTAGCGGGGCCCCGAGGACGCAGTATTTT.

This chain links TRBV19 with TRBJ2-2, with a possible D match to TRBD1 (8 bases). CDR1 is LNHDA and CDR2 is SQIVND in the germline V gene (reference sequence). This CDR3 spans 15 amino acids. Trimming shortened V by 8 bases and J by 6 bases, and 19 bases separated the two germline ends. The CDR3 here is CASFTDREGAGELFF. The CDR3, as DNA: TGTGCCAGTTTTACGGACAGGGAGGGGGCCGGGGAGCTGTTTTTT.

This chain joins TRBV2 and TRBJ1-1; possibly TRBD1 for D (5 bases). Trimming took 9 bases from V and 1 from J, leaving 9 bases between them. This CDR3 is 12 amino acids long. Germline values: CDR1 SNHLY, CDR2 FYNNEI. For the CDR3, the DNA is TGTGCCAGTGGGGCCAAGAACACTGAAGCTTTCTTT. The encoded protein is CASGAKNTEAFF.

The CDR3 DNA reads TGTGCCAGCAGTTTGACCGGGACAGGGAGTCGTTACGAGCAGTACTTC. Translating it yields CASSLTGTGSRYEQYF. V usage is TRBV27 and J usage is TRBJ2-7; 9 bases match TRBD1. The CDR3 consists of 16 residues. The germline CDR1 and CDR2 sequences are MNHEY and SMNVEV (reference sequence). V shed 3 bases, J shed 4 bases, and the junction held 10 bases outside the gene matches.

The chain has TRBV5-6 and TRBJ2-3; D might be TRBD1 or TRBD2, each matching 5 bases. CDR3 length: 14 amino acids. The ends were cut back, 0 bases at V and 0 bases at J, with 5 bases in the middle. The germline gives CDR1 SGHDT, CDR2 YYEEEE. DNA for the CDR3: TGTGCCAGCAGCTTGGGGGACAGCACAGATACGCAGTATTTT. This codes for CASSLGDSTDTQYF. Full variable domain (missing parts from reference TRBV5-6 and TRBJ2-3): DAGVTQSPTHLIKTRGQQVTLRCSPKSGHDTVSWYQQALGQGPQFIFQYYEEEERQRGNFPDRFSGHQFPNYSSELNVNALLLGDSALYLCASSLGDSTDTQYFGPGTRLTVL.

The V gene is TRBV30, the J gene TRBJ1-5, with 7 bases identical to TRBD1. The V and J ends lost 2 bases and 2 bases, in that order; junction bases with no gene match: 9. Germline V CDR1 and CDR2: GTSNPN, SVGIG (reference sequence). This CDR3 comprises 16 residues. The CDR3 DNA follows: TGTGCCTGGAGTCCCTACGGGACAGTGGGCAATCAGCCCCAGCATTTT. Translation: CAWSPYGTVGNQPQHF.

In its sample, this clone was seen once. The V call is TRBV29-1, the J call TRBJ1-2; D possibly corresponds to TRBD1 (6 bases). Germline CDR1 reads SQVTM; CDR2 reads ANQGSEA. The CDR3 sequence is 15 residues long. Trimming took off 3 bases at V and 1 base at J, with 15 bases between the two ends. The CDR3 sequence is CSVEAGAAGNYGYTF. The CDR3 DNA reads as TGCAGCGTTGAGGCAGGGGCAGCCGGTAACTATGGCTACACCTTC.

J is TRBJ1-1 and V is TRBV2; D remains ambiguous. Germline-derived CDR1 and CDR2 are SNHLY and FYNNEI. Trimming stripped 2 bases from V and 4 bases from J, with 5 bases between. This CDR3 is 12 amino acids long. CDR3 coding DNA: TGTGCCAGCAGTGAACCCTTCACTGAAGCTTTCTTT. Translating it yields CASSEPFTEAFF.

V gene TRBV6-4 combines with J gene TRBJ2-1; a weak D match, TRBD2 (6 bases). Germline values: CDR1 MRHNA, CDR2 SNTAGT. V dropped 3 bases and J dropped 2 bases, with 11 bases sitting between them. This CDR3 region has 15 residues. CDR3 loop: CASSEGTAPYNEQFF. The CDR3 nucleotides read TGTGCCAGCAGTGAAGGGACTGCCCCCTACAATGAGCAGTTCTTC.

The CDR3 nucleotides are TGTGCCAGCAGTTTATCTCAGGGAGACGAGCAGTACTTC. As protein: CASSLSQGDEQYF. V and J are TRBV27 and TRBJ2-5; D possibly matches TRBD1 or TRBD2 (5 bases each). The DNA end is more similar to TRBJ2-7, so the J call may be wrong. Germline V CDR1 and CDR2: MNHEY, SMNVEV (reference sequence). This CDR3 has 13 amino acids.

The CDR3 DNA reads as TGTGCCAGCAGCACCGGGACAGGCGGCTACAATGAGCAGTTCTTC. It encodes CASSTGTGGYNEQFF. V and J are TRBV27 and TRBJ2-1; 8 bases fit TRBD1. The germline V gene encodes CDR1 MNHEY and CDR2 SMNVEV (reference sequence). The ends lost 6 bases at V and 3 bases at J; junction bases unmatched: 7. This CDR3 spans 15 amino acids.

The rearrangement links TRBV4-1 to TRBJ2-5; 11 nucleotides line up with TRBD1. CDR3 length equals 20 residues. V lost 1 base and J lost 5; bases outside the gene matches: 18. Germline CDR1 and CDR2: MGHRA and YSYEKL. The CDR3 DNA reads TGCGCCAGCAGCCAAGTTGGAAATACCCTCCGTCGGACAGGGGGCGAGACCCAGTACTTC. Encoded protein: CASSQVGNTLRRTGGETQYF.

This chain connects TRBV27 to TRBJ2-7; D unclear. The V gene lost 4 bases and the J gene lost 4 bases, with 20 bases spanning the gap. Germline V gives CDR1 MNHEY, CDR2 SMNVEV (reference sequence). The CDR3 contains 16 residues. This CDR3 is CASSSSLSHLYYEQYF. In nucleotides, the CDR3 is TGTGCCAGCAGTTCCTCCTTGTCCCACTTATATTACGAGCAGTACTTC.

V is TRBV27 and J is TRBJ1-1; possible D gene TRBD1, 5 bases. V lost 4 bases to trimming and J lost 4 bases, with 16 bases between them. The CDR3 spans 15 residues. Looked up from germline, CDR1 is MNHEY and CDR2 is SMNVEV (reference sequence). CDR3 residues: CASSSGTERITEAFF. The CDR3 DNA reads TGTGCCAGCAGTTCAGGGACGGAAAGAATCACTGAAGCTTTCTTT.

The chain carries TRBV9 and TRBJ1-2; a possible D gene is TRBD1 (6 bases). The CDR3 spans 15 residues. With 4 bases removed from V and 0 bases from J, the gap between germline ends came to 13 bases. Germline V CDR1 and CDR2: SGDLS, YYNGEE. The CDR3 DNA reads as TGTGCCAGCAGCCTCGGACAGACCTCTAACTATGGCTACACCTTC. Translated, it gives CASSLGQTSNYGYTF. The full variable domain, its missing parts supplied by reference TRBV9 and TRBJ1-2, is DSGVTQTPKHLITATGQRVTLRCSPRSGDLSVYWYQQSLDQGLQFLIQYYNGEERAKGNILERFSAQQFPDLHSELNLSSLELGDSALYFCASSLGQTSNYGYTFGSGTRLTVV.

V is TRBV5-1 and J is TRBJ2-7, with 9 bases identical to TRBD1. This CDR3 has 16 residues. J was trimmed by 2 bases and V by 3 bases; bases with no gene match: 9. The V gene's germline CDR1 is SGHRS and CDR2 YFSETQ. CDR3 nucleotide sequence: TGCGCCAGCAGCTGGGACCGGGACAGGGTGACCTACGAGCAGTACTTC. Protein: CASSWDRDRVTYEQYF. Variable domain in full (rest from reference TRBV5-1 and TRBJ2-7): KAGVTQTPRYLIKTRGQQVTLSCSPISGHRSVSWYQQTPGQGLQFLFEYFSETQRNKGNFPGRFSGRQFSNSRSEMNVSTLELGDSALYLCASSWDRDRVTYEQYFGPGTRLTVT.

As DNA, the CDR3 is TGTGCCAGCAGCCCCGATAACACAGATACGCAGTATTTT. The encoded protein is CASSPDNTDTQYF. The chain uses TRBV11-2 and TRBJ2-3, with D unresolved. This CDR3 is 13 amino acids long. V was cut by 5 bases and J by 2 bases, with 8 bases left in between. CDR1 is SGHAT, CDR2 FQNNGV, per germline.